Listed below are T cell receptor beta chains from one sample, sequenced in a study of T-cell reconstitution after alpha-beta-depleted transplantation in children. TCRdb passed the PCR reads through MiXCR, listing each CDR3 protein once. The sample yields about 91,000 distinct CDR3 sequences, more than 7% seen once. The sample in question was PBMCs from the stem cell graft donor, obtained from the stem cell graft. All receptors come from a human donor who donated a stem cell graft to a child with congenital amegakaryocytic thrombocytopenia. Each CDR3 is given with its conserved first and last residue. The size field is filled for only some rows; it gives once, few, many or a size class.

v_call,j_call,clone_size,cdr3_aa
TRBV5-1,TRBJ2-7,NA,CASSFDSKQYF
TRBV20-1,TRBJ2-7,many,CSALPPGGVQYF
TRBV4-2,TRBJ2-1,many,CASSQDRGPYNEQFF
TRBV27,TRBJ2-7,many,CASSLSGGPYEQYF
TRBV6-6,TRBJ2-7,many,CASSYSGNYEQYF
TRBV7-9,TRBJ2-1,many,CASSSLTSNEQFF
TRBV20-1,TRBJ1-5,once,CSAEAGGSNQPQHF
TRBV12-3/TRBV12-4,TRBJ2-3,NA,CASSFEPGPDTQYF
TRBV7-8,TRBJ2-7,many,CASSLGGPTYEQYF
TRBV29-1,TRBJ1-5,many,CRGQGAWQPQHF
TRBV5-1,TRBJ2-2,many,CASSFAGDPLSGELFF
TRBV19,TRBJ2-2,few,CASSISLTGGRRGELFF
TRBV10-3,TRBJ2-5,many,CAISEAARGFETQYF
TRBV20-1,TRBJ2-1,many,CSARDLGRGTSGGSEQFF
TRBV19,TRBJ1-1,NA,CASSPGQPNTEAFF
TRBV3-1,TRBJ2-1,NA,CASTPFRGAGGGEQFF
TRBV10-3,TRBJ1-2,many,CATWGDNYGYTF
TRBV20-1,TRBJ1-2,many,CSAKRAYGYTF
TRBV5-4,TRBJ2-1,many,CASSFLAGLGNEQFF
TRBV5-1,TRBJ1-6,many,CASSLEFVGGAKGNSPLHF
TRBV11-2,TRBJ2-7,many,CASSDTYEQYF
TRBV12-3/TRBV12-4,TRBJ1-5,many,CASGLTGYQPQHF
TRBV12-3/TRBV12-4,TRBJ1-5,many,CASSPHPDQPQHF
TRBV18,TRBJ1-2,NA,CASSPGGTEYGYTF
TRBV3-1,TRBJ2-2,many,CASSQGGELFF
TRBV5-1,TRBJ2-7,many,CASSLEGQGRDEQYF
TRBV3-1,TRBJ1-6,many,CASSQGGTDGSPLHF
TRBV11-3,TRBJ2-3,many,CASSPSGFTDTQYF
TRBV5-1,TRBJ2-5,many,CASSLEPGRQETQYF
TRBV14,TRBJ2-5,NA,CASSQDRVEGETQYF
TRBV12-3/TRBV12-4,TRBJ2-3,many,CASSLRGPPDTQYF
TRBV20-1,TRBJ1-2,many,CSASDPLGANYGYTF
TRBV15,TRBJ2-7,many,CATSREQVSSYEQYF
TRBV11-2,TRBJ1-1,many,CASSLGVGEAFF
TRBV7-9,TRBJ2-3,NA,CASSGGGHRRTDTQYF
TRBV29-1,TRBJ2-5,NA,CSVYTQETQYF
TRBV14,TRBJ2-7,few,CASSQGQATYEQYF
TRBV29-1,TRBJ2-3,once,CSVEGGPQGRGTDTQYF
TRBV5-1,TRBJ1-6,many,CASSLAVGGRGNSPLHF
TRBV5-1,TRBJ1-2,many,CASSLAPGDYGYTF